This T cell receptor (beta chain) was documented in a study of blood T cell repertoires in COVID-19. As originally analysed: Reference gene primers were amplified, and this amplification served to estimate nucleated cell counts. Using immunoSEQ multiplex PCR, the repertoire was profiled, and TCRdb retains in-frame clones only, with some absent. The V and J calls and clone size come from that table; D and trimming were worked out from the DNA. The sample gives approximately 180,000 clones, 78% of which show up once; 15% to 20% is in the top ten. CDR3 length: 14 residues. Deletions cut 5 bases from V and 10 bases from J, with 15 bases between. Germline lookup yields CDR1 SGHTA and CDR2 FQGNSA. Residents of 24 US areas, aged 18 to 89 years, made up the participants. Cohorts were determined from participant-reported clinical history. Donors in Cohort 3 who had recovered were those with two negative PCRs, healthcare professional clearance, or resolution of their symptoms.

The sample was PBMCs or T cells enriched from blood (not recorded which). The origin of this receptor is a woman aged 45-60 years who had recovered from COVID-19. The chain links TRBV7-2 to TRBJ1-6; D remains ambiguous. The CDR3 DNA is TGTGCCAGCAGCGAATACAAGGCGGGGTCACCCCTCCACTTT. It encodes CASSEYKAGSPLHF.